This T cell receptor beta chain was sequenced in a study of T cell responses to AZD1222 COVID-19 vaccine. General study points: Clonal diversity was possibly underestimated; the donors were predominantly white British and more often female. Vaccination with two AZD1222 doses was followed by a rise in Spike-specific TCR breadth and depth.

The CDR3 extends over 12 amino acids. Germline lookup yields CDR1 ENHRY and CDR2 SYGVKD. Trimming pared 6 bases from V and 3 bases from J, leaving 8 bases between. Worth noting for this clone: What it binds is unknown.

TCRdb's copy holds only in-frame clones and misses some; the assay was immunoSEQ multiplex PCR. The table records 110,000 or so clones, about nine tenths of them present only once. This chain joins TRBV10-3 and TRBJ1-2; D uncertain. The material was peripheral blood, obtained on day 0 of AZD1222 vaccination. The source of this sequence is an adult in good health. The CDR3 protein is CAISGMDYGYTF. The DNA of the CDR3 is TGTGCCATCAGCGGGATGGACTATGGCTACACCTTC.